What follows are 28 T cell receptor beta chains derived from one specimen sequenced in a study of cytomegalovirus exposure and HLA in healthy donors. A multiplex PCR was run with 60 Vbeta primers and 13 Jbeta primers. Clones were read by immunoSEQ multiplex PCR, and TCRdb kept only the in-frame ones, dropping some. The table lists 120,000 to 150,000 clones, approximately 88% of them singletons, with around 0.54% in the top ten. Sequencing was carried out using PBMCs. These receptors all come from a woman between 35 and 50 years old in good health and CMV-seronegative.

The chain uses TRBV11-1 and TRBJ1-5; 9 positions agree with TRBD1. This CDR3 is 15 amino acids long. Germline V lookup: CDR1 SGHAT, CDR2 FQDESV (reference sequence). J gave up 5 bases and V 5 bases, and 7 bases lay outside the gene matches. DNA of the CDR3: TGTGCCAGCAGCCCCGGGACAGGGAAGTATCAGCCCCAGCATTTT. This codes for CASSPGTGKYQPQHF.

The chain recombines TRBV30 with TRBJ2-7, with D tentatively TRBD2 (6 bases). Germline-derived CDR1 and CDR2 are GTSNPN and SVGIG (reference sequence). This CDR3 contains 14 residues. Trimming stripped 0 bases from V and 4 bases from J, with 13 bases between. The CDR3: CAWSVSGFRYEQYF. The CDR3 nucleotides read TGTGCCTGGAGTGTAAGCGGGTTCAGGTACGAGCAGTACTTC.

The chain links TRBV28 to TRBJ2-3; possible D gene TRBD2, 6 bases. CDR1 MDHEN and CDR2 SYDVKM come from the germline V gene. CDR3 length: 16 residues. Trimming removed 6 bases at V and 0 bases at J, with 16 bases between. The CDR3 DNA reads TGTGCCAGCAGCTTGGCGGGGATCGCTAGCACAGATACGCAGTATTTT. This translates into CASSLAGIASTDTQYF.

This chain joins TRBV9 and TRBJ2-7, with 9 bases that match TRBD1. The CDR3 totals 16 residues. In germline, CDR1 is SGDLS, CDR2 YYNGEE. After removal of 0 bases from V and 2 bases from J, the junction contained 6 bases not matched to a gene. DNA for the CDR3: TGTGCCAGCAGCGTAGGTGGGACAGGGACGGCCTACGAGCAGTACTTC. This encodes CASSVGGTGTAYEQYF. The full variable domain, with the rest looked up from reference TRBV9 and TRBJ2-7, is DSGVTQTPKHLITATGQRVTLRCSPRSGDLSVYWYQQSLDQGLQFLIQYYNGEERAKGNILERFSAQQFPDLHSELNLSSLELGDSALYFCASSVGGTGTAYEQYFGPGTRLTVT.

The rearrangement links TRBV7-2 to TRBJ2-1; 8 bases are a match to TRBD1. With 0 bases clipped from V and 4 bases from J, the junction kept 5 bases outside the gene matches. CDR3 length: 16 amino acids. Germline V gives CDR1 SGHTA, CDR2 FQGNSA. This CDR3 is CASSLAGTGLYNEQFF. For the CDR3, the DNA is TGTGCCAGCAGCTTAGCCGGGACAGGACTATACAATGAGCAGTTCTTC.

The J gene is TRBJ2-7, the V gene TRBV5-5; D is possibly TRBD1 (6 bases). Germline CDR1 SGHKS, CDR2 YYEKEE (reference sequence). The V end lost 1 base, the J end lost 3 bases, and 14 bases lay between the germline ends. The CDR3 runs 15 residues. The CDR3 sequence is CASSLIGEGGYEQYF. The CDR3 DNA is TGTGCCAGCAGCTTGATCGGGGAAGGGGGCTACGAGCAGTACTTC. The variable domain in full, completed from reference TRBV5-5 and TRBJ2-7, reads DAGVTQSPTHLIKTRGQQVTLRCSPISGHKSVSWYQQVLGQGPQFIFQYYEKEERGRGNFPDRFSARQFPNYSSELNVNALLLGDSALYLCASSLIGEGGYEQYFGPGTRLTVT.

The chain employs TRBV13 and TRBJ2-7, with 15 bases aligning to TRBD2. CDR3 length equals 13 residues. With V trimmed by 5 bases and J by 12 bases, 5 bases remained unmatched. Germline V gene lookup returns CDR1 PRHDT and CDR2 FYEKMQ (reference sequence). CDR3 sequence reads: CASSPGLAGGAYF. CDR3 sequence (DNA): TGTGCCAGCAGCCCAGGACTAGCGGGAGGGGCGTACTTC.

V is TRBV25-1 and J is TRBJ2-1; unclear D gene. V was shortened by 10 bases and J by 0 bases, with 10 bases between the two germline ends. The CDR3 totals 13 residues. Germline assignment: CDR1 MGHDK and CDR2 SYGVNS. The CDR3 spells CATRRSSYNEQFF. CDR3 bases: TGTGCCACCCGTAGAAGCTCCTACAATGAGCAGTTCTTC.

The V and J genes are TRBV6-6 and TRBJ2-1; D not certain. The CDR3 length is 15 residues. From germline, CDR1 is MNHNY and CDR2 SVGAGI (reference sequence). Trimming left V 0 bases short and J 0 bases short, with 6 bases between. Here the CDR3 DNA reads TGTGCCAGCAGTTACTCGTTCAGCTCCTACAATGAGCAGTTCTTC. The encoded protein is CASSYSFSSYNEQFF.

The chain carries TRBV5-1 and TRBJ2-1, with D possibly being TRBD2 (6 bases). The CDR3 is 13 amino acids. V gave up 7 bases and J gave up 4 bases, with 12 bases separating them. Germline CDR1 SGHRS, CDR2 YFSETQ. The CDR3 sequence is CASRLATYNEQFF. CDR3 DNA sequence: TGCGCCAGCCGGCTAGCGACTTACAATGAGCAGTTCTTC.

The chain is built from TRBV9 and TRBJ2-3, with TRBD2 identical over 7 bases. Germline CDR1 is SGDLS and CDR2 is YYNGEE. The CDR3 spans 15 residues. V was clipped by 0 bases and J by 2 bases; unmatched bases: 3. CDR3 nucleotide sequence: TGTGCCAGCAGCGTAGGCGGGAGACTCACAGATACGCAGTATTTT. Encoded protein: CASSVGGRLTDTQYF.

This chain uses TRBV9 with TRBJ2-3, with unresolved D. This CDR3 has 14 amino acids. Germline CDR1 is SGDLS and CDR2 is YYNGEE. The V gene lost 1 base and the J gene lost 0 bases, with 6 bases spanning the gap. CDR3 coding DNA: TGTGCCAGCAGCGTACAGTCTAGCACAGATACGCAGTATTTT. It codes for CASSVQSSTDTQYF.

The chain couples TRBV5-4 to TRBJ2-1; D is possibly TRBD2 (5 bases). Trimming cost V 2 bases and J 0 bases, with 9 bases left between them. Germline-derived CDR1 and CDR2 are SGHNT and YYREEE (reference sequence). The CDR3 length is 15 residues. CDR3 in amino acids: CASSFNGGSYNEQFF. The DNA for the CDR3 is TGTGCCAGCAGCTTTAACGGAGGCTCCTACAATGAGCAGTTCTTC.

The rearrangement links TRBV7-9 to TRBJ2-3; TRBD1 aligns across 10 bases. There are 18 residues in the CDR3. Trimming at V came to 6 bases and at J to 3 bases, leaving 15 bases not matched to a gene. Germline V CDR1 and CDR2: SEHNR, FQNEAQ (reference sequence). The CDR3 sequence is CASSLGTGVSFGTDTQYF. The CDR3 coding sequence is TGTGCCAGCAGTCTCGGGACAGGGGTTTCGTTTGGGACAGATACGCAGTATTTT.

The gene calls are TRBV5-1 and TRBJ2-7; D remains unclear. The CDR3 sequence is 17 residues long. Germline loops: CDR1 SGHRS, CDR2 YFSETQ. Trimming cost V 0 bases and J 0 bases, with 16 bases left between them. CDR3 bases: TGCGCCAGCAGCTTGGCTCCTCTAAACCCGTCCTCCTACGAGCAGTACTTC. Protein product: CASSLAPLNPSSYEQYF.

With regard to this clone: Other nucleotide sequences from this sample produce the same CDR3. The V call is TRBV5-1, the J call TRBJ1-2; 7 nucleotides match TRBD1. There are 20 residues in the CDR3. Unmatched junction bases numbered 22, after V lost 1 base and J lost 4 bases. The germline V gene has CDR1 SGHRS and CDR2 YFSETQ. The CDR3 bases are TGCGCCAGCAGCTTGTTGAGTGTACACGTCCCCGGGACAGCTAGCTATGGCTACACCTTC. Translated, it gives CASSLLSVHVPGTASYGYTF.

The V gene is TRBV6-1, the J gene TRBJ1-4, with TRBD1 identical over 9 bases. The CDR3 runs 15 residues. Germline CDR1 is MNHNS and CDR2 is SASEGT. J was trimmed by 7 bases and V by 4 bases; bases with no gene match: 7. DNA of the CDR3: TGTGCCAGCAGTGTTAACAGGGGGCTGGTTGAAAAACTGTTTTTT. Encoded protein: CASSVNRGLVEKLFF.

This clone was seen more than once but under ten times. This sequence joins TRBV7-9 and TRBJ2-1; weak D call: TRBD2 (7 bases). CDR1 SEHNR and CDR2 FQNEAQ come from the germline V gene (reference sequence). There are 13 residues in the CDR3. Trimming removed 5 bases at V and 9 bases at J, with 14 bases between. The CDR3 DNA follows: TGTGCCAGCAGCATTAGGGGGGGCACTGAGCAGTTCTTC. Its translation: CASSIRGGTEQFF. The full variable domain, completed using reference TRBV7-9 and TRBJ2-1, is DTGVSQNPRHKITKRGQNVTFRCDPISEHNRLYWYRQTLGQGPEFLTYFQNEAQLEKSRLLSDRFSAERPKGSFSTLEIQRTEQGDSAMYLCASSIRGGTEQFFGPGTRLTVL.

The V gene is TRBV7-3, the J gene TRBJ2-3; perhaps TRBD1 as D (6 bases). Trimming removed 3 bases from V and 3 bases from J, with 10 bases in between. The length of the CDR3 is 14 residues. In germline, CDR1 is SGHTA, CDR2 FQGTGA. The CDR3 nucleotides read TGTGCCAGCAGCTTCGAGGGGGAAACAGATACGCAGTATTTT. As protein: CASSFEGETDTQYF.

CDR3 in amino acids: CASSLSPGTGYEQYF. CDR3 nucleotide sequence: TGTGCCAGCAGCCTAAGTCCCGGGACAGGTTACGAGCAGTACTTC. This sequence joins TRBV6-1 and TRBJ2-7; 8 bases map to TRBD1. There are 15 residues in the CDR3. The V and J ends lost 6 bases and 4 bases, in that order; junction bases with no gene match: 11. Per the germline V gene, CDR1 is MNHNS and CDR2 is SASEGT.

This clone was recorded a few times. Compared with germline, one end of the junction differs, possibly owing to a read error. The chain recombines TRBV9 with TRBJ1-5, with D unclear. Per germline, CDR1 SGDLS and CDR2 YYNGEE. This CDR3 comprises 15 residues. The CDR3 nucleotides read TGTGCCAGCAGCGTAGGGGCCAGTAGCGATCAGCCCCAGCATTTT. Translated, it gives CASSVGASSDQPQHF. Full variable domain (missing parts from reference TRBV9 and TRBJ1-5): DSGVTQTPKHLITATGQRVTLRCSPRSGDLSVYWYQQSLDQGLQFLIQYYNGEERAKGNILERFSAQQFPDLHSELNLSSLELGDSALYFCASSVGASSDQPQHFGDGTRLSIL.

The rearrangement uses TRBV5-4 and TRBJ2-7; D call uncertain. Germline lookup yields CDR1 SGHNT and CDR2 YYREEE (reference sequence). Trimming took off 4 bases at V and 0 bases at J, with 14 bases between the two ends. The CDR3 sequence is 15 residues long. The CDR3 DNA reads as TGTGCCAGCAGCCCCTATCCGGGTACCTCCTACGAGCAGTACTTC. This encodes CASSPYPGTSYEQYF.

The CDR3 sequence: CSPAALTDTQYF. CDR3 bases: TGCAGCCCTGCCGCGCTCACAGATACGCAGTATTTT. The chain combines TRBV29-1 with TRBJ2-3; D is uncertain. CDR3 length: 12 residues. The germline CDR1 and CDR2 sequences are SQVTM and ANQGSEA. Trimming took 8 bases from V and 2 from J, leaving 11 bases between them.

The chain combines TRBV2 with TRBJ2-1, with D possibly being TRBD2 (5 bases). Trimming left V 8 bases short and J 8 bases short, with 10 bases between. Germline CDR1 SNHLY, CDR2 FYNNEI. This CDR3 contains 11 residues. CDR3 in DNA: TGTGCCAGCGGGAGTATTGATGAGCAGTTCTTC. Its protein is CASGSIDEQFF. Using reference TRBV2 and TRBJ2-1 for the parts outside the CDR3, the full variable domain is EPEVTQTPSHQVTQMGQEVILRCVPISNHLYFYWYRQILGQKVEFLVSFYNNEISEKSEIFDDQFSVERPDGSNFTLKIRSTKLEDSAMYFCASGSIDEQFFGPGTRLTVL.

This chain's CDR3 is CASGAGTQYF. Written as DNA, the CDR3 is TGTGCCAGTGGAGCGGGTACGCAGTATTTT. The rearrangement joins TRBV6-4 to TRBJ2-3; weak D call: TRBD2 (6 bases). Germline CDR1 is MRHNA and CDR2 is SNTAGT. The length of the CDR3 is 10 residues. V lost 9 bases to trimming and J lost 8 bases, with 9 bases between them.

This clone showed up just once. V is TRBV21-1 and J is TRBJ2-2; the listed D gene, TRBD1, was not tested against the DNA. TRBV21-1 is reported as a pseudogene. The CDR3 runs to 18 residues. Here the CDR3 reads CASSKQRPGMRNTGELFF. Here the CDR3 DNA reads TGTGCCAGCAGCAAACAAAGGCCAGGGATGCGGAACACCGGGGAGCTGTTTTTT.

The J gene is TRBJ2-3, the V gene TRBV5-1, with 11 bases aligning to TRBD2. Per the germline V gene, CDR1 is SGHRS and CDR2 is YFSETQ. V was pared by 0 bases and J by 6 bases, with 3 bases of the junction left unmatched. CDR3 size: 15 residues. The chain's CDR3 is CASSLVSSGRDTQYF. In nucleotides, the CDR3 is TGCGCCAGCAGCTTGGTCTCTAGCGGGAGGGATACGCAGTATTTT.

The genes are TRBV30 and TRBJ2-2; D unresolved. This CDR3 is 13 amino acids long. V gave up 2 bases and J gave up 5 bases, with 9 bases separating them. Looked up from germline, CDR1 is GTSNPN and CDR2 is SVGIG (reference sequence). The CDR3 region is CAWSSSQTGELFF. As DNA, the CDR3 is TGTGCCTGGAGTTCGTCGCAGACCGGGGAGCTGTTTTTT.